The 28 T cell receptor beta chains in this list originate from one sample, sequenced in a study of T-cell reconstitution after alpha-beta-depleted transplantation in children. Unique molecular identifiers were incorporated into the prepared TCRbeta library. TCRdb used MiXCR to reprocess the PCR reads, holding one entry per CDR3 protein. The table lists about 500,000 distinct CDR3 sequences, 11% of them singletons. The sample in question was PBMCs, mostly from graft donor cells, obtained 180 days after TCRalphabeta/CD19-depleted stem cell transplant. The source of these receptors is a female patient aged 2-9 years who had a stem cell transplant for aplastic anemia, so the T cells may come from the graft donor.

This clonotype was observed at least ten times. The chain is built from TRBV15 and TRBJ2-3; maybe TRBD2 (6 bases). Trimming removed 0 bases from V and 1 base from J, with 14 bases in between. Germline values: CDR1 LNHNV, CDR2 YYDKDF (reference sequence). This CDR3 has 17 amino acids. The DNA for the CDR3 is TGTGCCACCAGCAGAGATTTGGGGCCGGGGGGCACAGATACGCAGTATTTT. Translation gives CATSRDLGPGGTDTQYF.

The sample holds a few counts of this clonotype. The CDR3 nucleotides are TGTGCCAGCTCAGCGACAGGGAGCACTGAAGCTTTCTTT. The encoded protein is CASSATGSTEAFF. The rearrangement links TRBV18 to TRBJ1-1; 7 nucleotides align to TRBD1. This CDR3 spans 13 amino acids. The germline CDR1 and CDR2 sequences are KGHSH and LQKENI. V gave up 5 bases and J gave up 4 bases; unmatched junction bases: 4.

With regard to this clonotype: It may be a read error: a sequence one base away is much more abundant. The chain links TRBV28 to TRBJ1-3; maybe TRBD1 (5 bases). V dropped 5 bases and J dropped 0 bases, with 14 bases sitting between them. The germline V gene encodes CDR1 MDHEN and CDR2 SYDVKM. The CDR3 has 16 residues. Here the CDR3 reads CASSNPGRSSGNTIYF. Here the CDR3 DNA reads TGTGCCAGCAGTAATCCGGGACGGAGCTCTGGAAACACCATATATTTT.

Ten or more counts support this clonotype. The chain recombines TRBV11-1 with TRBJ2-5; D remains ambiguous. This CDR3 spans 15 amino acids. V lost 2 bases to trimming and J lost 0 bases, with 10 bases between them. Germline CDR1 reads SGHAT; CDR2 reads FQDESV (reference sequence). The DNA of the CDR3 is TGTGCCAGCAGCTTAACCAAGACGTACCAAGAGACCCAGTACTTC. This gives the protein CASSLTKTYQETQYF.

This clonotype was picked up a small number of times. The V call is TRBV7-8, the J call TRBJ2-5; tentative D call: TRBD2 (5 bases). The length of the CDR3 is 15 residues. The germline CDR1 and CDR2 sequences are SGHVS and FQNEAQ. The V end lost 5 bases, the J end lost 2 bases, and 15 bases lay between the germline ends. CDR3 loop: CASSTGWTSQETQYF. Here the CDR3 DNA reads TGTGCCAGCAGCACGGGGTGGACTTCTCAAGAGACCCAGTACTTC. Full variable domain (missing parts from reference TRBV7-8 and TRBJ2-5): GAGVSQSPRYKVAKRGQDVALRCDPISGHVSLFWYQQALGQGPEFLTYFQNEAQLDKSGLPSDRFFAERPEGSVSTLKIQRTQQEDSAVYLCASSTGWTSQETQYFGPGTRLLVL.

This clonotype was seen many times. The chain is built from TRBV10-3 and TRBJ2-7, with D unresolved. Trimming stripped 4 bases from V and 3 bases from J, with 13 bases between. CDR1 and CDR2 (germline): ENHRY, SYGVKD. CDR3 length equals 14 residues. The CDR3 reads CAISAGIRGYEQYF. The CDR3 DNA is TGTGCCATCAGTGCGGGTATTAGAGGCTACGAGCAGTACTTC.

The sample holds a few counts of this clonotype. The rearrangement joins TRBV4-2 to TRBJ1-5, with D maybe TRBD1 (6 bases). The CDR3 is 14 residues long. Trimming shortened V by 4 bases and J by 6 bases, and 13 bases separated the two germline ends. Germline V CDR1 and CDR2: LGHNA, YNFKEQ. CDR3 sequence: CASSLHRDSQPQHF. CDR3 bases: TGTGCCAGCAGCCTCCACAGGGACTCTCAGCCCCAGCATTTT.

This chain uses TRBV28 with TRBJ2-7; TRBD1 might be the D (5 bases). The germline CDR1 and CDR2 sequences are MDHEN and SYDVKM. Trimming removed 3 bases at V and 4 bases at J, with 10 bases between. CDR3 length equals 13 residues. The CDR3 protein is CASSFRTSYEQYF. DNA of the CDR3: TGTGCCAGCAGTTTCAGGACATCGTACGAGCAGTACTTC.

The chain is built from TRBV15 and TRBJ1-5; D gene unclear. The germline CDR1 and CDR2 sequences are LNHNV and YYDKDF (reference sequence). The germline V and J ends were trimmed by 1 base and 4 bases, with 14 bases remaining between them. This CDR3 spans 16 amino acids. The CDR3 nucleotides are TGTGCCACCAGCAGAGGTCAAGGGTGGGAAAATCAGCCCCAGCATTTT. It encodes CATSRGQGWENQPQHF.

This clonotype was counted many times. CDR3 coding DNA: TGCAGCGTTATACGACAGGGAAAAGAGCAGTTCTTC. Translated: CSVIRQGKEQFF. The chain combines TRBV29-1 with TRBJ2-1; TRBD1 aligns across 7 bases. This CDR3 contains 12 residues. CDR1 is SQVTM and CDR2 is ANQGSEA in the germline V gene. V dropped 5 bases and J dropped 10; count of bases not matched to a gene: 8.

There are a few counts of this clonotype. The chain joins TRBV20-1 to TRBJ1-5, with D hard to call. Per germline, CDR1 DFQATT and CDR2 SNEGSKA (reference sequence). V lost 5 bases and J lost 8, with 13 bases in between. CDR3 length equals 12 residues. As DNA, the CDR3 is TGCAGTGCTGGGGTTCTGGGTAAGCCCCAGCATTTT. Residues: CSAGVLGKPQHF.

This clonotype has only a few counts. V usage is TRBV5-1 and J usage is TRBJ2-3, with D uncertain. Trimming took 0 bases from V and 6 from J, leaving 14 bases between them. The CDR3 has 15 residues. The germline V gene has CDR1 SGHRS and CDR2 YFSETQ. CDR3 sequence: CASSLGQVEPDTQYF. CDR3 sequence (DNA): TGCGCCAGCAGCTTGGGGCAGGTGGAGCCCGATACGCAGTATTTT.

This clonotype came up a few times. This chain joins TRBV12-5 and TRBJ2-3, with D possibly matching TRBD2 (6 bases). Germline values: CDR1 LGHNT, CDR2 FRNRAP. This CDR3 is 17 amino acids long. The V gene lost 2 bases and the J gene lost 2 bases, with 17 bases spanning the gap. CDR3 sequence reads: CASGLPPPLAPTDTQYF. The CDR3 DNA follows: TGTGCTAGTGGTTTGCCGCCCCCTCTAGCGCCCACAGATACGCAGTATTTT. Full variable domain (remainder filled in from reference TRBV12-5 and TRBJ2-3): DARVTQTPRHKVTEMGQEVTMRCQPILGHNTVFWYRQTMMQGLELLAYFRNRAPLDDSGMPKDRFSAEMPDATLATLKIQPSEPRDSAVYFCASGLPPPLAPTDTQYFGPGTRLTVL.

This clonotype was found a few times. The chain carries TRBV12-3 or TRBV12-4 and TRBJ1-6; D unclear. V lost 5 bases, J lost 11 bases, and 13 bases lay in between. CDR3 size: 13 residues. In DNA form, the CDR3 reads TGTGCCAGCAGTGCCAGGACCGGAACACCCCTCCACTTT. This codes for CASSARTGTPLHF.

This clonotype was seen ten or more times. This chain links TRBV12-3 or TRBV12-4 with TRBJ2-5; 8 nucleotides align to TRBD1. CDR3 length equals 13 residues. The V and J ends lost 6 bases and 4 bases, in that order; junction bases with no gene match: 4. The CDR3 here is CASREQGGETQYF. The CDR3 nucleotides are TGTGCCAGCAGAGAACAGGGGGGAGAGACCCAGTACTTC.

This clonotype was counted a single time. One junction end does not reproduce the germline sequence, and a read error may be involved. The rearrangement uses TRBV28 and TRBJ2-7; TRBD1 is a possible D gene (6 bases). The CDR3 sequence is 15 residues long. Germline CDR1 and CDR2: MDHEN and SYDVKM. DNA of the CDR3: TGTGCCAGCAGTTTATTGTGGGGGCGCTCCTACGAGCAGTACTTT. This sequence encodes CASSLLWGRSYEQYF.

This chain connects TRBV6-1 to TRBJ2-2; D ambiguous. Trimming shortened V by 6 bases and J by 2 bases, and 7 bases separated the two germline ends. The CDR3 loop spans 13 amino acids. From germline, CDR1 is MNHNS and CDR2 SASEGT. CDR3 DNA sequence: TGTGCCAGCAGGAGGTCAAACACCGGGGAGCTGTTTTTT. Protein sequence: CASRRSNTGELFF.

The gene calls are TRBV20-1 and TRBJ2-5, with D maybe TRBD1 (5 bases). The CDR3 has 15 amino acids. Germline loops: CDR1 DFQATT, CDR2 SNEGSKA (reference sequence). V was pared by 5 bases and J by 4 bases, with 20 bases between. CDR3 sequence reads: CSAPIGQTTGETQYF. As DNA, the CDR3 is TGCAGTGCTCCCATCGGACAAACCACGGGAGAGACCCAGTACTTC.

This clonotype was observed at least ten times. This chain joins TRBV14 and TRBJ2-1; 9 bases fit TRBD1. Germline-derived CDR1 and CDR2 are SGHDN and FVKESK. With V trimmed by 10 bases and J by 6 bases, 7 bases remained unmatched. CDR3 length: 13 amino acids. CDR3 in DNA: TGTGCCACCGGGACAGGGTACAGCAATGAGCAGTTCTTC. This sequence encodes CATGTGYSNEQFF.

This clonotype occurred many times. The chain uses TRBV29-1 and TRBJ2-5; 7 bases map to TRBD1. The V segment lost 4 bases and the J segment 5 bases; nucleotides outside the gene matches: 4. This CDR3 is built from 12 residues. The V gene's germline CDR1 is SQVTM and CDR2 ANQGSEA. The CDR3 loop reads CSVGGGLETQYF. CDR3 nucleotides: TGCAGCGTTGGAGGGGGCTTGGAGACCCAGTACTTC.

This clonotype was detected a few times. The V and J genes are TRBV29-1 and TRBJ1-4; the match to TRBD1 covers 7 bases. The germline V gene encodes CDR1 SQVTM and CDR2 ANQGSEA. With V trimmed by 4 bases and J by 8 bases, 13 bases remained unmatched. CDR3 length: 15 residues. The CDR3 here is CSVARLDRAGEKLFF. In DNA, the CDR3 is TGCAGCGTTGCCCGCCTCGACAGGGCGGGAGAAAAACTGTTTTTT.

This clonotype was detected only a few times. The chain employs TRBV30 and TRBJ1-2; D might be TRBD1 (5 bases). Germline CDR1 is GTSNPN and CDR2 is SVGIG (reference sequence). The CDR3 covers 13 residues. The V gene lost 3 bases and the J gene lost 13 bases, with 21 bases spanning the gap. CDR3 in DNA: TGTGCCTGGAGCGACGTGGGGCGCTCTTATTGCACCTTC. This encodes CAWSDVGRSYCTF.

The genes are TRBV19 and TRBJ2-5; TRBD1 or TRBD2 may be the D gene (5 bases each). Germline CDR1 LNHDA, CDR2 SQIVND (reference sequence). V was cut by 3 bases and J by 5 bases, with 13 bases left in between. The length of the CDR3 is 14 residues. The CDR3 spells CASSIKEGPETQYF. Here the CDR3 DNA reads TGTGCCAGTAGTATTAAAGAGGGACCCGAGACCCAGTACTTC.

This clonotype was detected a few times. V usage is TRBV28 and J usage is TRBJ1-5; perhaps TRBD1 as D (6 bases). With 4 bases removed from V and 1 base from J, the gap between germline ends came to 11 bases. Germline assignment: CDR1 MDHEN and CDR2 SYDVKM. The CDR3 extends over 15 amino acids. For the CDR3, the DNA is TGTGCCAGCAGTTCCCGGGGGGGCAGCAATCAGCCCCAGCATTTT. It is translated as CASSSRGGSNQPQHF.

This clonotype was observed a handful of times. The rearrangement links TRBV20-1 to TRBJ2-2; D is uncertain. Germline CDR1 DFQATT, CDR2 SNEGSKA (reference sequence). The CDR3 spans 16 residues. V dropped 1 base and J dropped 0 bases, with 12 bases sitting between them. The CDR3 sequence is CSARGTHPANTGELFF. The CDR3 DNA reads TGCAGTGCTAGAGGAACGCACCCCGCGAACACCGGGGAGCTGTTTTTT.

This clonotype was seen only a few times. The chain combines TRBV28 with TRBJ2-3, with TRBD1 matching over 7 bases. The trim removed 5 bases at V and 5 bases at J, leaving 13 bases unmatched. The CDR3 extends over 16 amino acids. Germline lookup yields CDR1 MDHEN and CDR2 SYDVKM. The CDR3 DNA sequence: TGTGCCAGCAGTCTGCACGAGACGACAGGGCAAGATACGCAGTATTTT. Its translation is CASSLHETTGQDTQYF.

The rearrangement joins TRBV5-1 to TRBJ1-1, with TRBD1 as a possible D gene (6 bases). This CDR3 has 14 residues. V was trimmed by 0 bases and J by 4 bases, leaving 10 bases between them. Germline V gene data show CDR1 as SGHRS and CDR2 as YFSETQ. The CDR3 DNA sequence: TGCGCCAGCAGCTTGGCCATGACAGGCACTGAAGCTTTCTTT. Translating gives CASSLAMTGTEAFF.

This clonotype was counted only a few times. This sequence joins TRBV7-2 and TRBJ2-3, with 12 bases lining up with TRBD2. V shed 1 base and J 8 bases; nucleotides not matched to a gene: 10. Germline V gives CDR1 SGHTA, CDR2 FQGNSA. CDR3 length: 17 amino acids. The CDR3 loop reads CASSLVSPLAGGGTQYF. The DNA for the CDR3 is TGTGCCAGCAGCTTAGTATCCCCTCTAGCGGGAGGGGGTACGCAGTATTTT.